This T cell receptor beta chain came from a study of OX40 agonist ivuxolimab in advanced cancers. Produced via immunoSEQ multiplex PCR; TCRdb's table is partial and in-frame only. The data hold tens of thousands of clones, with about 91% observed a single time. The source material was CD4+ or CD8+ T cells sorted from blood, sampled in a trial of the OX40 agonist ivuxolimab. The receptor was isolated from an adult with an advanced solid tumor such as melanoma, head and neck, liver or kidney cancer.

CDR3 region: CASSVGVGYSYEQYF. The DNA for the CDR3 is TGTGCCAGCAGCGTAGGGGTCGGCTACTCCTACGAGCAGTACTTC. The chain joins TRBV9 to TRBJ2-7; D unclear. The CDR3 totals 15 residues. The V gene's germline CDR1 is SGDLS and CDR2 YYNGEE. V lost 0 bases, J lost 0 bases, and 10 bases lay in between.